A single sample is the source of the 22 T cell receptor beta chains below, sequenced in a study of cytomegalovirus exposure and HLA in healthy donors. Researchers ran the PCR with 60 Vbeta and 13 Jbeta primers. Assay: immunoSEQ multiplex PCR; the TCRdb copy retains only in-frame clones and omits some. The sample lists about 150,000 clones; around 78% were seen once. Material for sequencing was PBMCs. The source of these receptors is a woman aged 50 to 65 in good health and CMV-seropositive.

The gene calls are TRBV5-5 and TRBJ2-5; 12 nucleotides line up with TRBD2. CDR3 length equals 15 residues. The V gene's germline CDR1 is SGHKS and CDR2 YYEKEE (reference sequence). The J segment lost 5 bases and the V segment lost 5 bases, leaving 7 bases of the junction unmatched. As DNA, the CDR3 is TGTGCCAGCAGATCCCATGGGACTAGCGGGGAGACCCAGTACTTC. Translated: CASRSHGTSGETQYF.

V usage is TRBV6-6 and J usage is TRBJ1-1, with a weak D call TRBD1 (6 bases). CDR1 and CDR2 from the germline V gene are MNHNY and SVGAGI (reference sequence). The CDR3 sequence is 14 residues long. Trimming removed 2 bases from V and 8 bases from J, with 15 bases in between. The DNA for the CDR3 is TGTGCCAGCAGTTACCAGGGGACACCCGAGGAAGCTTTCTTT. Its protein is CASSYQGTPEEAFF.

The CDR3 loop is CASSLSTGTDTQYF. The CDR3 DNA reads as TGCGCCAGCAGCCTTTCGACAGGCACAGATACGCAGTATTTT. The V and J genes are TRBV5-1 and TRBJ2-3; tentatively, D is TRBD1 (5 bases). Germline CDR1 and CDR2: SGHRS and YFSETQ. V lost 4 bases, J lost 1 base, and 10 bases lay in between. The CDR3 has 14 amino acids.

V usage is TRBV2 and J usage is TRBJ1-4, with 7 positions matching TRBD1. J lost 8 bases, V lost 5 bases, and 5 bases had no gene match. Looked up from germline, CDR1 is SNHLY and CDR2 is FYNNEI. The CDR3 contains 13 residues. CDR3 loop: CASSSGTEEKLFF. The CDR3 DNA reads TGTGCCAGCAGTTCCGGGACAGAGGAAAAACTGTTTTTT.

Remarks on this clone: Its ends do not fully match the called genes, so a read error is possible. Written as DNA, the CDR3 is TGTGCCAGCAGTATCCAAGGCCCTTACACCGGGGAGCTGTTTTTC. Its protein is CASSIQGPYTGELFF. This chain joins TRBV6-1 and TRBJ2-2; D is possibly TRBD2 (5 bases). Looked up from germline, CDR1 is MNHNS and CDR2 is SASEGT. The CDR3 extends over 15 amino acids.

V and J are TRBV6-1 and TRBJ1-2, with 12 bases lining up with TRBD1. The CDR3 contains 13 residues. Trimming cost V 10 bases and J 8 bases; bases outside gene matches: 8. CDR1 MNHNS and CDR2 SASEGT come from the germline V gene. CDR3 loop: CATSGQGASGYTF. DNA for the CDR3: TGTGCCACCTCGGGACAGGGGGCGAGCGGCTACACCTTC.

V gene TRBV6-1 combines with J gene TRBJ1-2, with TRBD1 matching over 10 bases. V was clipped by 7 bases and J by 7 bases; unmatched bases: 12. Germline V lookup: CDR1 MNHNS, CDR2 SASEGT. This CDR3 has 15 residues. The CDR3 nucleotides are TGTGCCAGCACCCCTGGGGACAGGGGTCTATCTGGCTACACCTTC. Translation: CASTPGDRGLSGYTF.

V gene TRBV6-1 combines with J gene TRBJ1-2, with unresolved D. Germline CDR1 reads MNHNS; CDR2 reads SASEGT. Trimming stripped 6 bases from V and 0 bases from J, with 8 bases between. The CDR3 is 13 residues long. This chain's CDR3 is CASRDGTNYGYTF. DNA for the CDR3: TGTGCCAGCAGGGACGGGACTAACTATGGCTACACCTTC.

The chain recombines TRBV9 with TRBJ2-4; 7 bases are shared with TRBD2. Losses at the gene ends were 7 bases for V and 9 bases for J; bases not matched to a gene: 10. This CDR3 is 13 amino acids long. Per germline, CDR1 SGDLS and CDR2 YYNGEE. This CDR3 reads CASALGGSGIQYF. Here the CDR3 DNA reads TGTGCCAGCGCCTTGGGAGGGTCGGGCATTCAGTACTTC.

This chain uses TRBV2 with TRBJ2-7, with TRBD1 matching over 9 bases. In germline, CDR1 is SNHLY, CDR2 FYNNEI. The length of the CDR3 is 13 residues. J lost 2 bases, V lost 6 bases, and 2 bases had no gene match. The CDR3 bases are TGTGCCAGCAGCGGGACAGGGCCCTACGAGCAGTACTTC. Translated, it gives CASSGTGPYEQYF. Full variable domain (remainder filled in from reference TRBV2 and TRBJ2-7): EPEVTQTPSHQVTQMGQEVILRCVPISNHLYFYWYRQILGQKVEFLVSFYNNEISEKSEIFDDQFSVERPDGSNFTLKIRSTKLEDSAMYFCASSGTGPYEQYFGPGTRLTVT.

This chain connects TRBV4-1 to TRBJ1-6; no firm D call. Looked up from germline, CDR1 is MGHRA and CDR2 is YSYEKL. The CDR3 loop spans 17 amino acids. V lost 4 bases and J lost 0, with 13 bases in between. CDR3: CASSLREPSSYNSPLHF. The CDR3 DNA reads TGCGCCAGCAGCCTTAGGGAGCCGAGCTCCTATAATTCACCCCTCCACTTT.

Comments on this clone: Different DNA sequences within this sample yield the same CDR3. The chain carries TRBV2 and TRBJ2-3, with 7 bases that match TRBD2. The CDR3 consists of 19 residues. With V trimmed by 7 bases and J by 2 bases, 21 bases remained unmatched. From germline, CDR1 is SNHLY and CDR2 FYNNEI. CDR3 residues: CASNPRPPSGGKVTDTQYF. The CDR3 DNA reads as TGTGCCAGCAACCCCCGGCCGCCTAGCGGAGGCAAGGTCACAGATACGCAGTATTTT.

This chain links TRBV7-8 with TRBJ2-7; 7 bases are shared with TRBD1. The CDR3 is made up of 14 amino acids. After removal of 5 bases from V and 6 bases from J, the junction contained 10 bases not matched to a gene. Germline V CDR1 and CDR2: SGHVS, FQNEAQ. Written as DNA, the CDR3 is TGTGCCAGCAGCCTTCGACAGGGAATGGGCGAGCAGTACTTC. Protein sequence: CASSLRQGMGEQYF.

The V call is TRBV19, the J call TRBJ2-7, with D perhaps TRBD1 (5 bases). Trimming stripped 3 bases from V and 0 bases from J, with 9 bases between. Germline CDR1 and CDR2: LNHDA and SQIVND (reference sequence). CDR3 length: 14 amino acids. CDR3 sequence: CASSITDISYEQYF. CDR3 sequence (DNA): TGTGCCAGTAGTATTACGGACATCTCCTACGAGCAGTACTTC.

The rearrangement uses TRBV9 and TRBJ2-5, with a weak D call TRBD1 (6 bases). Trimming removed 4 bases from V and 5 bases from J, with 15 bases in between. CDR1 is SGDLS and CDR2 is YYNGEE in the germline V gene. There are 14 residues in the CDR3. CDR3 DNA: TGTGCCAGCAGCCTCGGACAGCCCGGCGAGACCCAGTACTTC. Its protein product is CASSLGQPGETQYF.

The chain is built from TRBV6-1 and TRBJ2-7; D perhaps matches TRBD1 (7 bases). This CDR3 has 15 amino acids. CDR1 is MNHNS, CDR2 SASEGT, per germline. The ends were cut back, 9 bases at V and 0 bases at J, with 18 bases in the middle. CDR3 DNA sequence: TGTGCCAGTTCCCTTCCTCAGGGGGGCTCCTACGAGCAGTACTTC. Its protein product is CASSLPQGGSYEQYF.

For the CDR3, the DNA is TGTGCCAGTAGTCAGACAGGGCTCGAGCAGTACTTC. It translates to CASSQTGLEQYF. The chain carries TRBV19 and TRBJ2-7, with 7 positions matching TRBD1. The trim removed 5 bases at V and 6 bases at J, leaving 4 bases unmatched. CDR1 LNHDA and CDR2 SQIVND come from the germline V gene (reference sequence). The CDR3 covers 12 residues.

This chain connects TRBV10-3 to TRBJ1-1; weak D call: TRBD1 (5 bases). CDR1 and CDR2 (germline): ENHRY, SYGVKD. The V end was cut by 6 bases, the J end by 5 bases, with 10 bases between. The CDR3 length is 12 residues. The CDR3 protein is CAISRGETEAFF. CDR3 nucleotide sequence: TGTGCCATCAGCCGGGGGGAAACTGAAGCTTTCTTT.

The V gene is TRBV6-5, the J gene TRBJ2-7; 7 nucleotides line up with TRBD2. V lost 0 bases, J lost 5 bases, and 4 bases stayed unmatched. Germline values: CDR1 MNHEY, CDR2 SVGAGI. The CDR3 is made up of 14 amino acids. CDR3 sequence (DNA): TGTGCCAGCAGTTACTCGCGGGGGAGCGACGAGCAGTACTTC. Translation: CASSYSRGSDEQYF.

The V gene is TRBV27, the J gene TRBJ2-7; D is perhaps TRBD2 (6 bases). The germline V and J ends were trimmed by 3 bases and 8 bases, with 8 bases remaining between them. Per the germline V gene, CDR1 is MNHEY and CDR2 is SMNVEV (reference sequence). The CDR3 loop spans 11 amino acids. Here the CDR3 reads CASSLGGKQYF. CDR3 DNA sequence: TGTGCCAGCAGTTTGGGGGGAAAGCAGTACTTC.

This clone was seen a single time. The chain uses TRBV27 and TRBJ1-2; tentatively, D is TRBD1 (5 bases). V lost 7 bases and J lost 0, with 18 bases in between. The CDR3 extends over 16 amino acids. Per the germline V gene, CDR1 is MNHEY and CDR2 is SMNVEV (reference sequence). CDR3 amino acids: CASTQSPDTSNYGYTF. In DNA form, the CDR3 reads TGTGCCAGCACTCAAAGCCCGGACACCTCTAACTATGGCTACACCTTC.

The chain is built from TRBV21-1 and TRBJ1-1; TRBD1 was called by the table and not checked on the DNA. TRBV21-1 is reported as a pseudogene. This CDR3 comprises 14 residues. Here the CDR3 reads CASSKAPGFSEAFF. CDR3 nucleotides: TGTGCCAGCAGCAAAGCGCCAGGATTCTCTGAAGCTTTCTTT.